This TCR beta chain originates from a study of T cells in Graves' hyperthyroidism and ophthalmopathy. Study as a whole: Peripheral blood specimens were obtained at initial diagnosis, prior to any treatment. Study-level points and caveats: Ophthalmopathy was separated from stable hyperthyroidism by a 13 V-J model. The model predicted ophthalmopathy a median roughly six months before onset.

The CDR3 is made up of 12 amino acids. The V gene's germline CDR1 is ENHRY and CDR2 SYGVKD. Amplification targeted TCR beta CDR3 regions from RNA transcripts. Initially, a first-round RT-PCR of the TCR CDR3 employed the HTBI primer set. Each CDR3 protein gets one entry after TCRdb re-called the multiplex PCR reads with MiXCR. There are roughly 250,000 distinct CDR3 sequences in the sample; roughly 22% occur only once, and around 64% lies in the top ten. Turning to this clonotype: Its antigen remains unknown.

Patients were excluded for uncontrolled infection, other autoimmune disease, pregnancy or lactation. Sequencing used blood. The receptor was isolated from a man under 40 with Graves' ophthalmopathy. This chain joins TRBV10-3 and TRBJ2-7; 7 nucleotides line up with TRBD2. Written as DNA, the CDR3 is TGTGCTACGGGGCGGGAGCCCAACGAGCAGTACTTC. Translation: CATGREPNEQYF.